A selection of T cell receptor beta chains follows, all from one sample in a study of T cells in Graves' hyperthyroidism and ophthalmopathy. TCRdb re-called the multiplex PCR reads through MiXCR, storing one row per CDR3 protein. The table has about 700,000 distinct CDR3 sequences, about 45% seen once; the top ten hold about 7.2%. Specimen: peripheral blood or thyroid tissue (not recorded which). The receptors come from an adult man with Graves' disease, either hyperthyroidism or ophthalmopathy (not recorded which). CDR3s include the opening cysteine and the closing phenylalanine or tryptophan. Fields, in order: D gene, clone size, V gene, J gene, CDR3 DNA, CDR3 protein. D genes are given only for firm matches. Some rows mark clone size as missing; the rest say once, few, many or name a class of expanded clone.

D gene: -
clone size: -
V gene: TRBV5-4
J gene: TRBJ1-3
CDR3 DNA: TGTGCCAGCAGCTTGGTACCAGGGCCCTCTGGAAACACCATATATTTT
CDR3 protein: CASSLVPGPSGNTIYF

D gene: -
clone size: -
V gene: TRBV7-9
J gene: TRBJ1-3
CDR3 DNA: TGTGCCAGCAGCCAGCCCTTCATGAACACCATATATTTT
CDR3 protein: CASSQPFMNTIYF

D gene: -
clone size: -
V gene: TRBV20-1
J gene: TRBJ2-3
CDR3 DNA: TGCAGTGCTAACCGGAGGCAGGGTAGCACAGATACGCAGTATTTT
CDR3 protein: CSANRRQGSTDTQYF

D gene: TRBD1
clone size: many
V gene: TRBV15
J gene: TRBJ2-7
CDR3 DNA: TGTGCCACCCAAATCGACAGGGTCGTACACGAGCAGTACTTC
CDR3 protein: CATQIDRVVHEQYF

D gene: TRBD1
clone size: -
V gene: TRBV6-2/TRBV6-3
J gene: TRBJ1-6
CDR3 DNA: TGTGCCAGCTTCCGGACAGGGAGGGATTCACCCCTCCACTTT
CDR3 protein: CASFRTGRDSPLHF

D gene: -
clone size: -
V gene: TRBV20-1
J gene: TRBJ1-2
CDR3 DNA: TGCAGTGCTGGACGACCGGGACACCACAACAACTATGGCTACACCTTC
CDR3 protein: CSAGRPGHHNNYGYTF

D gene: TRBD2
clone size: few
V gene: TRBV6-5
J gene: TRBJ2-5
CDR3 DNA: TGTGCCAGCAGTTACGGACTAGCTCTGGAGACCCAGTACTTC
CDR3 protein: CASSYGLALETQYF

D gene: -
clone size: -
V gene: TRBV20-1
J gene: TRBJ1-4
CDR3 DNA: TGCAGTGCTAGAAGATTAGGGGGTAATGAAAAACTGTTTTTT
CDR3 protein: CSARRLGGNEKLFF

D gene: TRBD2
clone size: few
V gene: TRBV9
J gene: TRBJ2-5
CDR3 DNA: TGTGCCAGCAGCGTAGGGACTAGCGGGGGGCCACAAGAGACCCAGTACTTC
CDR3 protein: CASSVGTSGGPQETQYF

D gene: -
clone size: -
V gene: TRBV15
J gene: TRBJ2-5
CDR3 DNA: TGTGCCACCAGCAGAGTGGCGGGTGGGGCCCAGTACTTC
CDR3 protein: CATSRVAGGAQYF

D gene: TRBD1
clone size: -
V gene: TRBV24-1
J gene: TRBJ1-6
CDR3 DNA: TGTGCCACCAGTGCTAGAGGGACAGGTCAACTCAATTCACCCCTCCACTTT
CDR3 protein: CATSARGTGQLNSPLHF

D gene: -
clone size: many
V gene: TRBV20-1
J gene: TRBJ1-6
CDR3 DNA: TGCAGTGCTAGATCACCGGGACATTGGACTTCACCCCTCCACTTT
CDR3 protein: CSARSPGHWTSPLHF

D gene: TRBD2
clone size: -
V gene: TRBV6-5
J gene: TRBJ2-3
CDR3 DNA: TGTGCCAGCAGGGAAGGGACTAGCGGGAGGGGCACAGATACGCAGTATTTT
CDR3 protein: CASREGTSGRGTDTQYF

D gene: TRBD1
clone size: few
V gene: TRBV7-9
J gene: TRBJ1-1
CDR3 DNA: TGTGCCAGCACCCTTCAGGGGGGGCTTAACGGTGAAGCTTTCTTT
CDR3 protein: CASTLQGGLNGEAFF

D gene: -
clone size: many
V gene: TRBV24-1
J gene: TRBJ1-1
CDR3 DNA: TGTGCCACCAGGCTGGACGGTGAAGCTTTCTTT
CDR3 protein: CATRLDGEAFF

D gene: TRBD1
clone size: -
V gene: TRBV14
J gene: TRBJ1-2
CDR3 DNA: TGTGCCAGCAGCCAGTTTCACAGGGGAAGAGGCTACACCTTC
CDR3 protein: CASSQFHRGRGYTF

D gene: TRBD2
clone size: few
V gene: TRBV6-2/TRBV6-3
J gene: TRBJ2-7
CDR3 DNA: TGTGCCAGCAGTTACAGACTAGCGGCTTACGAGCAGTACTTC
CDR3 protein: CASSYRLAAYEQYF

D gene: -
clone size: -
V gene: TRBV29-1
J gene: TRBJ2-7
CDR3 DNA: TGCAGCGTTGGGGGACGGGCGAACACCTACGAGCAGTACTTC
CDR3 protein: CSVGGRANTYEQYF

D gene: -
clone size: -
V gene: TRBV9
J gene: TRBJ1-2
CDR3 DNA: TGTGCCAGCAGCCCGGGGGACCGAAACTATGGCTACACCTTC
CDR3 protein: CASSPGDRNYGYTF

D gene: TRBD1
clone size: many
V gene: TRBV15
J gene: TRBJ1-2
CDR3 DNA: TGTGCCACCAGCGGACCGACAGGGACGTTAGGGTATCATGGCTACACCTTC
CDR3 protein: CATSGPTGTLGYHGYTF

D gene: -
clone size: -
V gene: TRBV29-1
J gene: TRBJ1-3
CDR3 DNA: TGCAGCGTTGAAAGGGGACGAACGGGTGGAGAGACCATATATTTT
CDR3 protein: CSVERGRTGGETIYF

D gene: TRBD1
clone size: -
V gene: TRBV6-1
J gene: TRBJ1-6
CDR3 DNA: TGTGCCAGCAGTCGATCTCCAGGGGGCTCGGCTTCACCCCTCCACTTT
CDR3 protein: CASSRSPGGSASPLHF

D gene: TRBD2
clone size: -
V gene: TRBV20-1
J gene: TRBJ2-7
CDR3 DNA: TGCAGTGCTGTTAGCGGGGGCGAGCAGTACTTC
CDR3 protein: CSAVSGGEQYF

D gene: TRBD1
clone size: once
V gene: TRBV7-3
J gene: TRBJ1-5
CDR3 DNA: TGTGCCTCTATCTTATCGGCAGGGGGCTTGTCGAAGCCCCAGCATTTT
CDR3 protein: CASILSAGGLSKPQHF

D gene: -
clone size: -
V gene: TRBV7-9
J gene: TRBJ1-1
CDR3 DNA: TGTGCCAGCGGTAAGGGGGTGATCACTGAAGCTTTCTTT
CDR3 protein: CASGKGVITEAFF

D gene: -
clone size: many
V gene: TRBV5-1
J gene: TRBJ1-4
CDR3 DNA: TGCGCCAGCAGCCCCCTCGACGGTGCAACTAATGAAAAACTGTTTTTT
CDR3 protein: CASSPLDGATNEKLFF

D gene: -
clone size: few
V gene: TRBV7-2
J gene: TRBJ1-4
CDR3 DNA: TGCGCCAGCAGCCCCTGGGACGGTGCAACTAATGAAAAACTGTTTTTT
CDR3 protein: CASSPWDGATNEKLFF

D gene: -
clone size: -
V gene: TRBV25-1
J gene: TRBJ1-2
CDR3 DNA: TGTGCCAGCAGGAGGGGGGCAGGTGGCTACACCTTC
CDR3 protein: CASRRGAGGYTF

D gene: TRBD1
clone size: many
V gene: TRBV10-1
J gene: TRBJ2-7
CDR3 DNA: TGCGCCAGCAGTGAGCCCGGGACAGGGTCGCACGAGCAGTACTTC
CDR3 protein: CASSEPGTGSHEQYF

D gene: TRBD1
clone size: many
V gene: TRBV7-9
J gene: TRBJ1-2
CDR3 DNA: TGTGCCAGCAGCGACCAAACCGGGACAGGCTATGGCTACACCTTC
CDR3 protein: CASSDQTGTGYGYTF

D gene: -
clone size: many
V gene: TRBV2
J gene: TRBJ1-1
CDR3 DNA: TGTGCCAGCACCTACTCGACAGGTACTGAAGCTTTCTTT
CDR3 protein: CASTYSTGTEAFF